The TCR beta chain under discussion was sequenced for a study of response to subunit inactivated influenza vaccine. Study-level points and caveats: It was suggested by the authors that few new T cells are recruited by each seasonal influenza vaccination.

This clonotype was seen only a few times. The target antigen is unknown. TCRdb processed the RT-PCR reads anew with MiXCR; each CDR3 protein has one entry. Here the sample spans roughly 520,000 distinct CDR3 sequences, about 25% being singletons. The trim removed 1 base at V and 8 bases at J, leaving 7 bases unmatched. This CDR3 has 15 amino acids. CDR1 and CDR2 from the germline V gene are SGHRS and YFSETQ. The specimen comprised CD4+ T cells sorted from PBMCs, sampled less than 6 days after vaccination. This sequence originates from a man aged 50 to 59 who received an inactivated influenza vaccine. The chain is built from TRBV5-1 and TRBJ1-4, with 8 bases identical to TRBD1. CDR3 sequence reads: CASSLTRQGNEKLFF. CDR3 nucleotides: TGCGCCAGCAGCTTGACTAGACAGGGGAACGAAAAACTGTTTTTT. The entire variable domain, with the rest obtained from reference TRBV5-1 and TRBJ1-4, is as follows: KAGVTQTPRYLIKTRGQQVTLSCSPISGHRSVSWYQQTPGQGLQFLFEYFSETQRNKGNFPGRFSGRQFSNSRSEMNVSTLELGDSALYLCASSLTRQGNEKLFFGSGTQLSVL.